Each of the 18 T cell receptor beta chains below was sequenced from the same sample in a study of somatic mutations in cytotoxic T cells in rheumatoid arthritis. The protocol was immunoSEQ multiplex PCR, while the TCRdb copy is restricted to in-frame clones and leaves out a portion. The sample has 15,000 to 20,000 clones, about 81% seen once; the top ten hold about an eighth. Source material: CD8+ T cells sorted from blood. These receptors originate from an adult with rheumatoid arthritis.

The chain has TRBV7-9 and TRBJ1-4; D remains unclear. From germline, CDR1 is SEHNR and CDR2 FQNEAQ (reference sequence). Trimming removed 8 bases from V and 8 bases from J, with 15 bases in between. CDR3 size: 13 residues. The CDR3 spells CASLDRGGEKLFF. CDR3 sequence (DNA): TGTGCCAGCTTAGACCGTGGTGGGGAAAAACTGTTTTTT.

The chain couples TRBV27 to TRBJ2-3; 12 nucleotides line up with TRBD2. This CDR3 comprises 16 residues. In germline, CDR1 is MNHEY, CDR2 SMNVEV (reference sequence). J lost 4 bases, V lost 5 bases, and 7 bases had no gene match. Written as DNA, the CDR3 is TGTGCCAGCAGTGCTCTAGCGGGAGGGCCGGCAGATACGCAGTATTTT. Translating it yields CASSALAGGPADTQYF.

This chain joins TRBV5-1 and TRBJ2-7, with TRBD1 identical over 7 bases. Per the germline V gene, CDR1 is SGHRS and CDR2 is YFSETQ. V dropped 4 bases and J dropped 2; count of bases not matched to a gene: 9. The CDR3 totals 15 residues. CDR3 residues: CASSPNRGPTYEQYF. The CDR3 nucleotides read TGCGCCAGCAGCCCCAACAGGGGTCCCACCTACGAGCAGTACTTC.

There are a few counts of this clone. The V and J genes are TRBV10-3 and TRBJ1-1; D is perhaps TRBD1 (5 bases). This CDR3 is built from 14 residues. Trimming cost V 6 bases and J 0 bases, with 11 bases left between them. Germline CDR1 and CDR2: ENHRY and SYGVKD. CDR3 protein: CAIRKGPMNTEAFF. The CDR3, as DNA: TGTGCCATCAGAAAGGGACCGATGAACACTGAAGCTTTCTTT.

This chain links TRBV9 with TRBJ1-2; D is uncertain. Germline V CDR1 and CDR2: SGDLS, YYNGEE. V was shortened by 4 bases and J by 2 bases, with 15 bases between the two germline ends. CDR3 length: 15 residues. CDR3 protein: CASSPDGSPNYGYTF. DNA of the CDR3: TGTGCCAGCAGCCCAGACGGCAGCCCAAACTATGGCTACACCTTC.

The chain is built from TRBV7-6 and TRBJ2-3; perhaps TRBD1 as D (6 bases). The V end was cut by 4 bases, the J end by 2 bases, with 13 bases between. CDR3 size: 15 residues. Germline-derived CDR1 and CDR2 are SGHVS and FNYEAQ. Here the CDR3 DNA reads TGTGCCAGCAGCTCATTCGACAGGTCCACAGATACGCAGTATTTT. It specifies CASSSFDRSTDTQYF.

This clone was observed a single time. The chain carries TRBV27 and TRBJ1-2, with TRBD1 matching over 9 bases. The CDR3 totals 14 residues. The V gene end was trimmed by 4 bases and the J gene end by 2 bases; junction bases not matched to a gene: 2. Germline V gives CDR1 MNHEY, CDR2 SMNVEV (reference sequence). In DNA form, the CDR3 reads TGTGCCAGCAGTTCTGGACAGGGGAACTATGGCTACACCTTC. It encodes CASSSGQGNYGYTF.

In this sample, this clone turned up once. The V gene is TRBV28, the J gene TRBJ2-6; 8 positions agree with TRBD1. V was pared by 0 bases and J by 0 bases, with 7 bases of the junction left unmatched. CDR3 length: 19 amino acids. CDR1 is MDHEN and CDR2 is SYDVKM in the germline V gene. The DNA of the CDR3 is TGTGCCAGCAGTTTATGGGGGACAGGTCCCCTCTCTGGGGCCAACGTCCTGACTTTC. This gives the protein CASSLWGTGPLSGANVLTF.

This chain uses TRBV27 with TRBJ1-3; TRBD1 might be the D (6 bases). The CDR3 has 15 amino acids. Germline lookup yields CDR1 MNHEY and CDR2 SMNVEV (reference sequence). The V and J ends lost 8 bases and 0 bases respectively, with 14 bases between them. The CDR3: CASSKDRSSGNTIYF. The CDR3, as DNA: TGTGCCAGCTCAAAAGACAGGAGCTCTGGAAACACCATATATTTT.

This chain connects TRBV7-9 to TRBJ2-2; D ambiguous. Germline values: CDR1 SEHNR, CDR2 FQNEAQ (reference sequence). Trimming left V 1 base short and J 6 bases short, with 3 bases between. This CDR3 region has 12 residues. The CDR3 nucleotides are TGTGCCAGCAGCTTAGATCCCGGGGAGCTGTTTTTT. This codes for CASSLDPGELFF.

The chain uses TRBV27 and TRBJ2-7, with a weak D call TRBD2 (6 bases). There are 15 residues in the CDR3. Germline V gene lookup returns CDR1 MNHEY and CDR2 SMNVEV (reference sequence). Trimming left V 2 bases short and J 3 bases short, with 14 bases between. In nucleotides, the CDR3 is TGTGCCAGCAGTTTACGGGGGTTTGGAGTCTACGAGCAGTACTTC. It specifies CASSLRGFGVYEQYF.

This clone occurred a few times. The chain joins TRBV15 to TRBJ1-6; D ambiguous. This CDR3 is 12 amino acids long. CDR1 LNHNV and CDR2 YYDKDF come from the germline V gene (reference sequence). V lost 0 bases and J lost 7, with 1 base in between. CDR3 DNA: TGTGCCACCAGCAGAGAGAATTCACCCCTCCACTTT. Protein sequence: CATSRENSPLHF.

Concerning this clone: An end of the junction differs from the germline gene, which may be a read error. The chain combines TRBV9 with TRBJ2-2, with 7 bases lining up with TRBD2. The CDR3 covers 12 residues. CDR1 and CDR2 (germline): SGDLS, YYNGEE. The CDR3 sequence is CASSAESGGLFF. CDR3 DNA sequence: TGTGCCAGCAGCGCCGAGTCGGGGGGGCTGTTTTTT.

The chain joins TRBV19 to TRBJ2-5; TRBD2 agrees at 13 bases. This CDR3 is 15 amino acids long. Per germline, CDR1 LNHDA and CDR2 SQIVND (reference sequence). Trimming at V came to 10 bases and at J to 5 bases, leaving 10 bases not matched to a gene. This CDR3 reads CATRAGLAGSETQYF. The CDR3 coding sequence is TGTGCCACCCGGGCGGGACTAGCGGGATCTGAGACCCAGTACTTC.

The V gene is TRBV15, the J gene TRBJ2-7; D ambiguous. The CDR3 length is 13 residues. The germline V and J ends were trimmed by 0 bases and 7 bases, with 10 bases remaining between them. From germline, CDR1 is LNHNV and CDR2 YYDKDF (reference sequence). The CDR3 sequence: CATSRDPLREQYF. The CDR3 bases are TGTGCCACCAGCAGAGATCCTCTTCGGGAGCAGTACTTC. Combining the CDR3 with reference TRBV15 and TRBJ2-7 gives the whole variable domain DAMVIQNPRYQVTQFGKPVTLSCSQTLNHNVMYWYQQKSSQAPKLLFHYYDKDFNNEADTPDNFQSRRPNTSFCFLDIRSPGLGDTAMYLCATSRDPLREQYFGPGTRLTVT.

This clone has only a few counts. The rearrangement uses TRBV28 and TRBJ2-7; D perhaps matches TRBD1 (6 bases). Trimming removed 5 bases from V and 4 bases from J, with 15 bases in between. Germline CDR1 MDHEN, CDR2 SYDVKM. The CDR3 runs to 14 residues. The CDR3 region is CASSVYRAWYEQYF. CDR3 DNA: TGTGCCAGCAGTGTCTACAGGGCATGGTACGAGCAGTACTTC.

J is TRBJ2-7 and V is TRBV7-6; 7 nucleotides agree with TRBD1. V lost 1 base and J lost 4; bases outside the gene matches: 7. This CDR3 spans 15 amino acids. Germline V gives CDR1 SGHVS, CDR2 FNYEAQ. The CDR3, as DNA: TGTGCCAGCAGCTTAGGTGACAGGGTTACATACGAGCAGTACTTC. Amino acids: CASSLGDRVTYEQYF.

This chain uses TRBV5-6 with TRBJ2-7, with 11 bases that match TRBD2. The CDR3 has 15 amino acids. CDR1 is SGHDT and CDR2 is YYEEEE in the germline V gene. The junction had 5 bases not matched to a gene; V was cut back by 2 bases and J by 4 bases. CDR3 in amino acids: CASSFGTSGPYEQYF. In DNA form, the CDR3 reads TGTGCCAGCAGCTTTGGGACTAGCGGACCTTACGAGCAGTACTTC.